The 10 T cell receptor beta chains in this list originate from one sample, sequenced in a study of cytomegalovirus exposure and HLA in healthy donors. The study ran its PCR with 60 Vbeta and 13 Jbeta primers. The data were produced by immunoSEQ multiplex PCR, yet TCRdb's version contains in-frame clones alone and is incomplete. The data show just over 200,000 clones, 65% to 85% seen once. The specimen sequenced was PBMCs. These receptor sequences come from a man in his fifties in good health and CMV-seronegative.

This clone was observed a few times. V gene TRBV28 combines with J gene TRBJ2-1, with TRBD2 matching 12 bases. V was pared by 5 bases and J by 8 bases, with 7 bases of the junction left unmatched. Germline CDR1 reads MDHEN; CDR2 reads SYDVKM. The CDR3 runs to 15 residues. The CDR3 nucleotides are TGTGCCAGCAGTCGACTAGCGGGAGAACCCTATGAGCAGTTCTTC. Translated, it gives CASSRLAGEPYEQFF.

This chain connects TRBV30 to TRBJ2-1, with TRBD2 matching over 11 bases. Germline V CDR1 and CDR2: GTSNPN, SVGIG (reference sequence). Trimming removed 0 bases from V and 9 bases from J; junction bases left unmatched: 10. The CDR3 spans 16 residues. CDR3 DNA sequence: TGTGCCTGGAGTGTAGGTGTAGCGGGAGGGTTGATTGAGCAGTTCTTC. Its protein product is CAWSVGVAGGLIEQFF.

The gene calls are TRBV7-2 and TRBJ2-5, with TRBD2 identical over 7 bases. From germline, CDR1 is SGHTA and CDR2 FQGNSA. The CDR3 extends over 14 amino acids. Germline trimming cut 5 bases from V and 5 bases from J; bases unmatched to any gene: 8. The CDR3 DNA is TGTGCCAGCAGCGGGGGTAGCGGGTGGGAGACCCAGTACTTC. This codes for CASSGGSGWETQYF.

The chain uses TRBV28 and TRBJ2-7; tentative D call: TRBD1 (6 bases). Per germline, CDR1 MDHEN and CDR2 SYDVKM. V was trimmed by 3 bases and J by 0 bases, leaving 15 bases between them. The CDR3 covers 16 residues. The CDR3 sequence: CASSLPTGKGSYEQYF. CDR3 DNA: TGTGCCAGCAGTTTGCCTACAGGGAAAGGCTCCTACGAGCAGTACTTC.

This chain joins TRBV2 and TRBJ2-1; 7 nucleotides line up with TRBD1. This CDR3 region has 12 residues. Germline V gene sequence: CDR1 SNHLY, CDR2 FYNNEI. The V gene end was trimmed by 6 bases and the J gene end by 8 bases; junction bases not matched to a gene: 4. For the CDR3, the DNA is TGTGCCAGCAGAATACAGGGGCATGAGCAGTTCTTC. As protein: CASRIQGHEQFF. The full variable domain, in which reference TRBV2 and TRBJ2-1 provide the parts outside the CDR3, is EPEVTQTPSHQVTQMGQEVILRCVPISNHLYFYWYRQILGQKVEFLVSFYNNEISEKSEIFDDQFSVERPDGSNFTLKIRSTKLEDSAMYFCASRIQGHEQFFGPGTRLTVL.

This clone was counted between two and nine times. The CDR3 bases are TGTGCCAGCAGCCTTTCCACCGGCGGGAGATACGAGCAGTACTTC. It yields the protein CASSLSTGGRYEQYF. This chain uses TRBV28 with TRBJ2-7; 7 nucleotides align to TRBD2. CDR3 length: 15 residues. Trimming took 6 bases from V and 4 from J; bases not matched to a gene: 12. CDR1 is MDHEN, CDR2 SYDVKM, per germline.

This chain connects TRBV5-1 to TRBJ2-7, with a tentative D call TRBD1 (7 bases). CDR3 size: 14 residues. Germline assignment: CDR1 SGHRS and CDR2 YFSETQ. V lost 4 bases to trimming and J lost 4 bases, with 15 bases between them. The CDR3 region is CASSPQGTAYEQYF. CDR3 DNA: TGCGCCAGCAGCCCACAGGGGACTGCGTACGAGCAGTACTTC.

This clone was found a few times. The gene calls are TRBV29-1 and TRBJ1-1; D remains unclear. The CDR3 is 11 residues long. CDR1 SQVTM and CDR2 ANQGSEA come from the germline V gene. Trimming left V 6 bases short and J 7 bases short, with 12 bases between. CDR3 DNA sequence: TGCAGCGTCTTGGTTGAGAATGAAGCTTTCTTT. The encoded protein is CSVLVENEAFF.

The chain recombines TRBV4-2 with TRBJ1-2; D is ambiguous. The CDR3 runs 16 residues. The germline gives CDR1 LGHNA, CDR2 YNFKEQ. V was shortened by 0 bases and J by 4 bases, with 15 bases between the two germline ends. CDR3 region: CASSQESGDPVYGYTF. CDR3 coding DNA: TGTGCCAGCAGCCAAGAATCCGGGGATCCGGTCTATGGCTACACCTTC.

The chain joins TRBV6-1 to TRBJ2-1, with TRBD2 matching 9 bases. CDR1 and CDR2 from the germline V gene are MNHNS and SASEGT. The V and J ends lost 8 bases and 8 bases, in that order; junction bases with no gene match: 7. The CDR3 extends over 13 amino acids. The CDR3 coding sequence is TGTGCCAGCTTGGGACTAGCCACCGATGAGCAGTTCTTC. This gives the protein CASLGLATDEQFF.